This TCR beta chain was identified in a study of long-term antiretroviral therapy in people with HIV. Survey-level immunoSEQ v3.0 assays were run. TCRdb keeps only in-frame clones here, not all; method: immunoSEQ multiplex PCR. The sample lists approximately 13,000 clones, 70% to 85% occurring once. Germline V lookup: CDR1 SGDLS, CDR2 YYNGEE. The CDR3 loop spans 17 amino acids. The trim removed 4 bases at V and 0 bases at J, leaving 7 bases unmatched. The United States was where all participants with HIV were treated. This chain links TRBV9 with TRBJ2-6; TRBD2 agrees at 7 bases. Sequenced material: unsorted PBMCs, taken 1.3 years before starting antiretroviral therapy. This clonotype was sampled from a man in his forties with HIV. The CDR3 loop reads CASSSPGGSSGANVLTF. The CDR3 DNA sequence: TGTGCCAGCAGCTCCCCGGGGGGAAGCTCTGGGGCCAACGTCCTGACTTTC.